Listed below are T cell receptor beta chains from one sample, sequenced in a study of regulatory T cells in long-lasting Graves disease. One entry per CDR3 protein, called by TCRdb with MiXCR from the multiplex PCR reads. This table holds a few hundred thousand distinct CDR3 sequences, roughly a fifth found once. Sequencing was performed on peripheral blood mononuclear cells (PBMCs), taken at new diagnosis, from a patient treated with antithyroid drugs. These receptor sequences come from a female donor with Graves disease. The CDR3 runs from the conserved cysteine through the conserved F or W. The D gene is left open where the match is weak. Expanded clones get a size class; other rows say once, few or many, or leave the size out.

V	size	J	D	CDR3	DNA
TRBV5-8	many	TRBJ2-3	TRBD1	CASSPLGQGADTQYF	TGTGCCAGCAGCCCTTTAGGACAGGGGGCAGATACGCAGTATTTT
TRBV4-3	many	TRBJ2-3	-	CASSQVHRSSQYF	TGCGCCAGCAGCCAAGTCCATCGTAGCTCGCAGTATTTT
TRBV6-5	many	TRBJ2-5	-	CASSYGSGDEETQYF	TGTGCCAGCAGTTACGGCTCTGGGGACGAGGAGACCCAGTACTTC
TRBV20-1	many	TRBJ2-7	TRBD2	CSARDSGIHEQYF	TGCAGTGCTAGGGATAGCGGGATCCACGAGCAGTACTTC
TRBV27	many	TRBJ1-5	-	CASSFDFRADQPQHF	TGTGCCAGCAGTTTCGATTTTCGAGCCGATCAGCCCCAGCATTTT
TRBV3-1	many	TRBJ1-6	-	CASSRGTDNSPLHF	TGTGCCAGCAGCCGAGGGACGGATAATTCACCCCTCCACTTT
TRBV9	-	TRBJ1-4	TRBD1	CASSTPQGSPDEKLFF	TGTGCCAGCAGCACTCCACAGGGGTCCCCTGATGAAAAACTGTTTTTT
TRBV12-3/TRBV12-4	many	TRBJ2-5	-	CASSPVQETQYF	TGTGCCAGCAGCCCGGTTCAAGAGACCCAGTACTTC
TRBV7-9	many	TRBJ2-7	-	CASSPSSWVKEQYF	TGTGCCAGCAGCCCCTCCAGCTGGGTGAAAGAGCAGTACTTC
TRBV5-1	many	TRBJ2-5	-	CASSLVQGETQYF	TGTGCCAGCAGCTTGGTTCAGGGAGAGACCCAGTACTTC
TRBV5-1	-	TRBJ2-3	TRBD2	CASSLGGEASGGLRQYF	TGTGCCAGCAGCTTAGGAGGGGAGGCTAGCGGGGGCCTCAGGCAGTATTTT
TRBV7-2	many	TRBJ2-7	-	CASSFPTYEQYF	TGTGCCAGCAGCTTCCCCACCTACGAGCAGTACTTC
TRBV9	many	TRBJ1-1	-	CASSLGVGPNTEAFF	TGTGCCAGCAGCTTAGGGGTCGGTCCGAACACTGAAGCTTTCTTT
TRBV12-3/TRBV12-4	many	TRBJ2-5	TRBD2	CASNLLAGEETQYF	TGTGCCAGCAACCTACTAGCGGGAGAAGAGACCCAGTACTTC
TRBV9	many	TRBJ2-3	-	CASSPTFLGRDTQYF	TGTGCCAGCAGCCCGACGTTCCTTGGACGAGATACGCAGTATTTT
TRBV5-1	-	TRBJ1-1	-	CASSPTGGGAFF	TGCGCCAGCAGTCCAACAGGCGGAGGGGCTTTCTTT
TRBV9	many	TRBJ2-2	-	CASSSGGTGRTGELFF	TGTGCCAGCAGCTCAGGAGGAACAGGGCGGACCGGGGAGCTGTTTTTT
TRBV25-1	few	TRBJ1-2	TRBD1	CASSGTGRYGYTF	TGTGCCAGCAGTGGGACAGGGAGATATGGCTACACCTTC
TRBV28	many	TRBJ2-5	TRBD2	CASSLFGAGDQETQYF	TGTGCCAGCAGTTTATTCGGAGCGGGGGACCAAGAGACCCAGTACTTC
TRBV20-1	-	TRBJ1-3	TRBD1	CSALGQGNTIYF	TGCAGTGCCTTGGGACAGGGAAACACCATATATTTT
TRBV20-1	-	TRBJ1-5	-	CSARDRQGFGNQPQHF	TGCAGTGCTAGAGATAGGCAGGGCTTCGGCAATCAGCCCCAGCATTTT
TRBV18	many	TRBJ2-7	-	CASRGAEEEQYF	TGTGCCAGCCGTGGGGCCGAGGAAGAGCAGTACTTC
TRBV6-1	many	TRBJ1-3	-	CASSEALRTGGNTIYF	TGTGCCAGCAGTGAAGCGCTTAGGACTGGAGGAAACACCATATATTTT
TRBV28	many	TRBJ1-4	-	CASSLQTATNEKLFF	TGTGCCAGCAGTTTGCAGACAGCAACTAATGAAAAACTGTTTTTT
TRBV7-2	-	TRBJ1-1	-	CASSPNRNPPEAFF	TGTGCCAGCAGTCCGAACCGAAACCCCCCTGAAGCTTTCTTT
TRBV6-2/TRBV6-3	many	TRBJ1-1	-	CASKVTSGTEAFF	TGTGCCAGCAAAGTTACATCAGGGACTGAAGCTTTCTTT
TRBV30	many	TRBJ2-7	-	CAWSEPGTGSYEQYF	TGTGCCTGGAGTGAACCTGGGACGGGTTCCTACGAGCAGTACTTC
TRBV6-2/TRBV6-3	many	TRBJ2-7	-	CASRQRQPPYEQYF	TGTGCCAGCAGGCAAAGACAGCCACCCTACGAGCAGTACTTC
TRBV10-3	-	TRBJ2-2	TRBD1	CAISEGTGGRYTGELFF	TGTGCCATCAGTGAGGGGACAGGGGGCAGGTACACCGGGGAGCTGTTTTTT
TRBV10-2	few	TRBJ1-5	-	CASSVSTTKNQPQHF	TGCGCCAGCAGTGTTTCGACTACTAAAAATCAGCCCCAGCATTTT
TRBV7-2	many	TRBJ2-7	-	CASSPVGGYEQYF	TGTGCCAGCAGCCCCGTTGGGGGGTACGAGCAGTACTTC